What follows are 26 T cell receptor beta chains derived from one specimen sequenced in a study of blood T cell repertoires in COVID-19 (dated by TCRdb to 2019 to 2021). The library relied on the immunoSEQ multiplex PCR assay. Not all clones reach the TCRdb copy of this immuneACCESS table, which keeps in-frame sequences only. Checked studies attribute under half of the gap to unresolved V genes and leave the rest unexplained. Within this sample are around 300,000 clones, with around 90% of them counted one time only. The top ten clones comprise 0.94% of the sample. Specimen: peripheral blood. The source of these receptors is a middle-aged woman who had recovered from COVID-19.

This clone was found many times. The rearrangement uses TRBV27 and TRBJ1-6, with D possibly being TRBD1 (5 bases). V was shortened by 6 bases and J by 8 bases, with 11 bases between the two germline ends. CDR1 and CDR2 from the germline V gene are MNHEY and SMNVEV (reference sequence). CDR3 length equals 13 residues. The CDR3 DNA reads as TGTGCCAGCAGCCGACAGCCTGATTCACCCCTCCACTTT. It yields the protein CASSRQPDSPLHF.

V is TRBV7-9 and J is TRBJ1-4; D remains ambiguous. The germline V and J ends were trimmed by 7 bases and 4 bases, with 16 bases remaining between them. CDR3 length: 15 amino acids. Germline lookup yields CDR1 SEHNR and CDR2 FQNEAQ (reference sequence). DNA of the CDR3: TGTGCCAGCACCCCTCCCGTCGGGGATAATGAAAAACTGTTTTTT. Its protein product is CASTPPVGDNEKLFF. The complete variable domain, with remaining parts taken from reference TRBV7-9 and TRBJ1-4, reads DTGVSQNPRHKITKRGQNVTFRCDPISEHNRLYWYRQTLGQGPEFLTYFQNEAQLEKSRLLSDRFSAERPKGSFSTLEIQRTEQGDSAMYLCASTPPVGDNEKLFFGSGTQLSVL.

The chain is built from TRBV30 and TRBJ1-5; D uncertain. The CDR3 loop spans 13 amino acids. V shed 2 bases and J shed 5 bases, with 10 bases lying between them. Per germline, CDR1 GTSNPN and CDR2 SVGIG (reference sequence). The CDR3 region is CAWSRGIDQPQHF. In DNA, the CDR3 is TGTGCCTGGAGTCGAGGGATCGATCAGCCCCAGCATTTT.

The chain uses TRBV27 and TRBJ2-2; 7 bases are a match to TRBD1. Germline V gene lookup returns CDR1 MNHEY and CDR2 SMNVEV (reference sequence). Germline trimming cut 3 bases from V and 4 bases from J; bases unmatched to any gene: 5. The CDR3 loop spans 15 amino acids. CDR3 protein: CASSLGTVSTGELFF. The CDR3, as DNA: TGTGCCAGCAGTTTGGGGACAGTCTCCACCGGGGAGCTGTTTTTT.

The chain is built from TRBV28 and TRBJ2-3, with TRBD2 as a possible D gene (7 bases). Deletions cut 4 bases from V and 5 bases from J, with 16 bases between. The V gene's germline CDR1 is MDHEN and CDR2 SYDVKM. This CDR3 has 15 amino acids. The DNA of the CDR3 is TGTGCCAGCAGTTCGGGGGGAGAGACAGGAGATACGCAGTATTTT. Translating gives CASSSGGETGDTQYF.

The V gene is TRBV28, the J gene TRBJ1-5; D is unresolved. This CDR3 is 15 amino acids long. CDR1 MDHEN and CDR2 SYDVKM come from the germline V gene. Between the trimmed V and J ends, which lost 5 bases and 3 bases, there was a span of 14 bases. CDR3 in amino acids: CASSLPGGNNQPQHF. The DNA of the CDR3 is TGTGCCAGCAGTCTCCCTGGCGGAAACAATCAGCCCCAGCATTTT.

CDR3 residues: CASSPLGTATSGNTIYF. CDR3 coding DNA: TGTGCCAGCTCACCCCTTGGGACAGCGACCTCTGGAAACACCATATATTTT. The chain combines TRBV18 with TRBJ1-3; 7 bases match TRBD1. J gave up 0 bases and V 3 bases, and 8 bases lay outside the gene matches. The CDR3 length is 17 residues. Germline V gene sequence: CDR1 KGHSH, CDR2 LQKENI.

The gene calls are TRBV6-5 and TRBJ2-2; a weak D match, TRBD1 (6 bases). Germline V gene sequence: CDR1 MNHEY, CDR2 SVGAGI. V lost 6 bases, J lost 3 bases, and 14 bases lay in between. The CDR3 is 15 residues long. CDR3 in amino acids: CASRPLPGDTGELFF. CDR3 bases: TGTGCCAGCAGGCCTCTTCCAGGGGACACCGGGGAGCTGTTTTTT.

This chain links TRBV7-9 with TRBJ1-3; D gene unclear. This CDR3 spans 16 amino acids. V lost 4 bases, J lost 0 bases, and 13 bases lay in between. Germline V gives CDR1 SEHNR, CDR2 FQNEAQ (reference sequence). This chain's CDR3 is CASSSIKSASGNTIYF. CDR3 coding DNA: TGTGCCAGCAGCTCAATTAAAAGCGCCTCTGGAAACACCATATATTTT.

This clone was picked up one time. The chain uses TRBV30 and TRBJ2-7; the D gene is possibly TRBD2 (6 bases). The CDR3 is 14 residues long. V was cut by 0 bases and J by 2 bases, with 11 bases left in between. Germline V gene sequence: CDR1 GTSNPN, CDR2 SVGIG (reference sequence). Here the CDR3 DNA reads TGTGCCTGGAGTGTTATTAGCGGAGCCTACGAGCAGTACTTC. Its protein product is CAWSVISGAYEQYF.

The chain links TRBV6-5 to TRBJ2-1, with 7 positions matching TRBD2. Trimming removed 7 bases from V and 9 bases from J; junction bases left unmatched: 9. CDR3 length: 13 amino acids. Germline V gene sequence: CDR1 MNHEY, CDR2 SVGAGI. CDR3 DNA sequence: TGTGCCAGCACGACGAGGCGGGAGAGTGAGCAGTTCTTC. It specifies CASTTRRESEQFF.

A single count supports this clone. J is TRBJ1-1 and V is TRBV28; a possible D gene is TRBD1 (6 bases). Germline-derived CDR1 and CDR2 are MDHEN and SYDVKM. The CDR3 length is 19 residues. V dropped 4 bases and J dropped 2 bases, with 26 bases sitting between them. The CDR3 DNA reads TGTGCCAGCAGTTCCCCCCGGGTGGGGGCGCTATACCTAAACACTGAAGCTTTCTTT. It is translated as CASSSPRVGALYLNTEAFF.

V gene TRBV5-1 combines with J gene TRBJ2-2, with 9 bases that match TRBD1. Germline trimming cut 4 bases from V and 4 bases from J; bases unmatched to any gene: 11. CDR1 and CDR2 from the germline V gene are SGHRS and YFSETQ. The CDR3 has 17 amino acids. The CDR3, as DNA: TGCGCCAGCAGCACGCCGGGACAGGGACTGAGCACCGGGGAGCTGTTTTTT. Residues: CASSTPGQGLSTGELFF.

V is TRBV9 and J is TRBJ2-7, with TRBD2 as a possible D gene (6 bases). Germline V CDR1 and CDR2: SGDLS, YYNGEE. The CDR3 consists of 12 residues. Trimming removed 3 bases at V and 7 bases at J, with 11 bases between. The CDR3 region has the DNA TGTGCCAGCAGCGACCTACGGGGGGAGCAGTACTTC. Amino acids: CASSDLRGEQYF.

This clone was found once. The rearrangement joins TRBV14 to TRBJ1-2, with TRBD1 matching 7 bases. The ends lost 1 base at V and 8 bases at J; junction bases unmatched: 10. CDR1 is SGHDN and CDR2 is FVKESK in the germline V gene. This CDR3 has 15 residues. The CDR3 reads CASSQVGRQGSGYTF. CDR3 nucleotide sequence: TGTGCCAGCAGCCAAGTTGGGCGACAGGGTAGCGGCTACACCTTC.

The rearrangement links TRBV6-4 to TRBJ2-1, with TRBD1 as a possible D gene (6 bases). The V end was cut by 6 bases, the J end by 5 bases, with 11 bases between. The CDR3 sequence is 13 residues long. From germline, CDR1 is MRHNA and CDR2 SNTAGT. This chain's CDR3 is CASSLTGNNEQFF. CDR3 DNA: TGTGCCAGCAGCTTAACAGGGAACAATGAGCAGTTCTTC.

This sequence joins TRBV19 and TRBJ2-7; 8 nucleotides match TRBD1. With V trimmed by 5 bases and J by 4 bases, 10 bases remained unmatched. Germline V gene sequence: CDR1 LNHDA, CDR2 SQIVND (reference sequence). This CDR3 region has 15 residues. The CDR3 DNA reads TGTGCCAGTAGTGCTTCGACAGGGGCCCTATACGAGCAGTACTTC. It codes for CASSASTGALYEQYF.

The V and J genes are TRBV30 and TRBJ2-5; 9 nucleotides match TRBD2. The CDR3 contains 13 residues. Germline CDR1 is GTSNPN and CDR2 is SVGIG (reference sequence). The DNA of the CDR3 is TGTGCGTGGGCGGGACTAGCAACCCAGACCCAGTACTTC. This encodes CAWAGLATQTQYF. The full variable domain, rest sourced from reference TRBV30 and TRBJ2-5, is SQTIHQWPATLVQPVGSPLSLECTVEGTSNPNLYWYRQAAGRGLQLLFYSVGIGQISSEVPQNLSASRPQDRQFILSSKKLLLSDSGFYLCAWAGLATQTQYFGPGTRLLVL.

The chain uses TRBV19 and TRBJ1-3; D is undetermined. CDR1 LNHDA and CDR2 SQIVND come from the germline V gene (reference sequence). V was cut by 6 bases and J by 0 bases, with 15 bases left in between. The CDR3 is 16 amino acids. In nucleotides, the CDR3 is TGTGCCAGTAGCTTGGAGGCGGTGGACTCTGGAAACACCATATATTTT. Protein product: CASSLEAVDSGNTIYF.

The chain has TRBV27 and TRBJ2-2, with 9 nucleotides matching TRBD1. With 5 bases clipped from V and 5 bases from J, the junction kept 6 bases outside the gene matches. This CDR3 comprises 15 residues. CDR1 is MNHEY and CDR2 is SMNVEV in the germline V gene (reference sequence). The chain's CDR3 is CASSPSGTGTGELFF. The CDR3 DNA sequence: TGTGCCAGCAGTCCTTCCGGGACAGGGACCGGGGAGCTGTTTTTT.

Notes on this clone: The same CDR3 arises from other DNA sequences in this sample as well. The V gene is TRBV11-2, the J gene TRBJ2-7, with TRBD2 as a possible D gene (5 bases). This CDR3 has 14 residues. Deletions cut 1 base from V and 3 bases from J, with 10 bases between. Germline CDR1 SGHAT, CDR2 FQNNGV. CDR3 region: CASSLGPGDYEQYF. CDR3 coding DNA: TGTGCCAGCAGCTTAGGCCCCGGGGACTACGAGCAGTACTTC.

The chain carries TRBV9 and TRBJ1-5; 10 bases line up with TRBD1. The germline gives CDR1 SGDLS, CDR2 YYNGEE. This CDR3 has 15 residues. J gave up 2 bases and V 4 bases, and 3 bases lay outside the gene matches. The CDR3 DNA follows: TGTGCCAGCAGCCCCGGACAGGGGGGCAATCAGCCCCAGCATTTT. It encodes CASSPGQGGNQPQHF.

This clone was found a few times. V usage is TRBV20-1 and J usage is TRBJ2-3; D not resolved. The germline V gene encodes CDR1 DFQATT and CDR2 SNEGSKA (reference sequence). CDR3 length equals 11 residues. V gave up 6 bases and J gave up 4 bases, with 8 bases separating them. CDR3: CSARQADTQYF. The CDR3 DNA reads as TGCAGTGCCAGGCAGGCAGATACGCAGTATTTT.

The rearrangement joins TRBV7-3 to TRBJ2-1; 7 bases align to TRBD2. Germline V gene data show CDR1 as SGHTA and CDR2 as FQGTGA. V shed 4 bases and J 3 bases; nucleotides not matched to a gene: 3. The CDR3 length is 14 residues. CDR3 sequence: CASSYGLVYNEQFF. DNA of the CDR3: TGTGCCAGCAGCTACGGACTAGTCTACAATGAGCAGTTCTTC.

The chain is built from TRBV6-5 and TRBJ2-5; TRBD2 agrees at 7 bases. CDR1 and CDR2 from the germline V gene are MNHEY and SVGAGI. V lost 0 bases, J lost 2 bases, and 6 bases stayed unmatched. This CDR3 contains 16 residues. CDR3 in DNA: TGTGCCAGCAGTTACTCGTCTAGCGGAATACAAGAGACCCAGTACTTC. It codes for CASSYSSSGIQETQYF.

The chain is built from TRBV5-1 and TRBJ1-6; possible D gene TRBD1, 6 bases. Trimming removed 1 base at V and 5 bases at J, with 10 bases between. The V gene's germline CDR1 is SGHRS and CDR2 YFSETQ. The CDR3 covers 15 residues. CDR3 region: CASSLLDRNNSPLHF. The CDR3 DNA sequence: TGCGCCAGCAGCTTGCTGGACAGAAATAATTCACCCCTCCACTTT.